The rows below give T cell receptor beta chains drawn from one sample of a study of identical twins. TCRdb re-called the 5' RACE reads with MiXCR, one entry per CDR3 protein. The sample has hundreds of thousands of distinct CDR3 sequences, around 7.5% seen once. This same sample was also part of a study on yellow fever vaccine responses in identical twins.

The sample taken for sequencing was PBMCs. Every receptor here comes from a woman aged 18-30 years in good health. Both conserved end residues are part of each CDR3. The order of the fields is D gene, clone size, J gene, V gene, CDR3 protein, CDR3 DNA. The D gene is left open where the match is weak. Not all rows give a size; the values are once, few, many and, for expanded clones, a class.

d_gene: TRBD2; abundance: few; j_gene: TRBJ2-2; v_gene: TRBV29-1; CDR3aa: CSVGASGSPGELFF; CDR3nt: TGCAGCGTTGGGGCTAGCGGGAGCCCCGGGGAGCTGTTTTTT
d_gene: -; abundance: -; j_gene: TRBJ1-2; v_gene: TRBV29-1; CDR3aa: CSVEQVGYTF; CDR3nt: TGCAGCGTGGAGCAGGTTGGCTACACCTTC
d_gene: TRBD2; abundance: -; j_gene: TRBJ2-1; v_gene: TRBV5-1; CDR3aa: CASSFQLAGAGNNEQFF; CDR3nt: TGCGCCAGCAGCTTCCAACTAGCGGGAGCTGGTAACAATGAGCAGTTCTTC
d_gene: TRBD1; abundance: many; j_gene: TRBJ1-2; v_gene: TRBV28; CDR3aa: CASRATGGDGGYTF; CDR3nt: TGTGCCAGCAGAGCGACAGGGGGCGACGGTGGCTACACCTTC
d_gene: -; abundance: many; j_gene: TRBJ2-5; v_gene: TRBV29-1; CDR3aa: CSGQLYQETQYF; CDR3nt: TGCAGCGGACAGTTGTACCAAGAGACCCAGTACTTC
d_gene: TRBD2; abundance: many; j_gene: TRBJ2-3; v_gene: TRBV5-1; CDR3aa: CASAAGAPTDTQYF; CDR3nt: TGCGCCAGCGCGGCGGGAGCCCCCACAGATACGCAGTATTTT
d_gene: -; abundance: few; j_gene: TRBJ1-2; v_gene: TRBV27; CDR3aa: CASSLSTTGVNYGYTF; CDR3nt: TGTGCCAGCAGTTTATCGACGACAGGTGTTAACTATGGCTACACCTTC
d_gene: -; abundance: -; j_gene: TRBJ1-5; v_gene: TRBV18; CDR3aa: CASSRGVISNQPQHF; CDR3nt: TGTGCCAGCTCACGGGGGGTTATTAGCAATCAGCCCCAGCATTTT
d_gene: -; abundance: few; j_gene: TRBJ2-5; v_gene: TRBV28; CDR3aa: CASSFSPHQETQYF; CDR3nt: TGTGCCAGCAGTTTTTCGCCTCACCAAGAGACCCAGTACTTC
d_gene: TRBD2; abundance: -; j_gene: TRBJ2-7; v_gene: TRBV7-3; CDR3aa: CASSPLGLAGDEQYF; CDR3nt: TGTGCCAGCAGCCCGCTGGGACTAGCGGGAGACGAGCAGTACTTC
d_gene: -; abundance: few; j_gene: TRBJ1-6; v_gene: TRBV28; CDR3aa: CASTEYSYNSPLHF; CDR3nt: TGTGCCAGCACTGAGTACTCCTATAATTCACCCCTCCACTTT
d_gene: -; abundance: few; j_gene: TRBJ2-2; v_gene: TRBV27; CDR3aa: CASSLRSPLAGTGELFF; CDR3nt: TGTGCCAGCAGTTTAAGGTCCCCCTTGGCGGGCACCGGGGAGCTGTTTTTT
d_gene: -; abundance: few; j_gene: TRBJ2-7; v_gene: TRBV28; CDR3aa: CASSLSGGLSYEQYF; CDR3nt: TGTGCCAGCAGTTTATCCGGGGGGCTTTCCTACGAGCAGTACTTC
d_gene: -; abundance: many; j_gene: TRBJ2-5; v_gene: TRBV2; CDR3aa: CASGRLQETQYF; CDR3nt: TGTGCCAGCGGGAGACTTCAAGAGACCCAGTACTTC
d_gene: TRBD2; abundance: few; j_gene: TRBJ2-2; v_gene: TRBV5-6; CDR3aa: CASSLVLRGTNTGELFF; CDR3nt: TGTGCCAGCAGCTTGGTGTTGCGGGGGACGAACACCGGGGAGCTGTTTTTT
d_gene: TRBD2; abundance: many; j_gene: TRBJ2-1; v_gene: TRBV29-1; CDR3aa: CSVDSPAGVVYNEQFF; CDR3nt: TGCAGCGTTGACTCCCCAGCGGGAGTAGTATACAATGAGCAGTTCTTC
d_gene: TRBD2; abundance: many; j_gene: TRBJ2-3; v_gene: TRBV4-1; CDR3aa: CASSQVAGGTDTQYF; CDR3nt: TGCGCCAGCAGCCAAGTTGCGGGGGGTACAGATACGCAGTATTTT
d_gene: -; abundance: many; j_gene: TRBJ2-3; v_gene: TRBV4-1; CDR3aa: CASSPWDPTDTQYF; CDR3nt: TGCGCCAGCAGCCCGTGGGACCCCACAGATACGCAGTATTTT
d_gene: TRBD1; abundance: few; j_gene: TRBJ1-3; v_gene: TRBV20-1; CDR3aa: CSANIRTGLGNTIYF; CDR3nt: TGCAGTGCCAACATTCGGACAGGGCTTGGAAACACCATATATTTT
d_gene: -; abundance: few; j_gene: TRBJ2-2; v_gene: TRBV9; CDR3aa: CASSVDDGSWGELFF; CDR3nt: TGTGCCAGCAGCGTAGACGACGGGTCATGGGGGGAGCTGTTTTTT
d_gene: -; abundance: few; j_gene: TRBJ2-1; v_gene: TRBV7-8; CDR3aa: CASSLALAGIRTYNEQFF; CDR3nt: TGTGCCAGCAGCTTAGCGCTGGCGGGAATTAGGACCTACAATGAGCAGTTCTTC
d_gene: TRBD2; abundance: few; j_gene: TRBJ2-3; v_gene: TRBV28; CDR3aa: CSVGGSVPDTQYF; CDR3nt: TGTTCAGTCGGCGGGAGTGTTCCAGATACGCAGTATTTT
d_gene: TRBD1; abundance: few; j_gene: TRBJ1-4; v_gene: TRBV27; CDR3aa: CASSPYRQGARANEKLFF; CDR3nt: TGTGCCAGCAGTCCCTACAGACAGGGGGCTAGGGCTAATGAAAAACTGTTTTTT
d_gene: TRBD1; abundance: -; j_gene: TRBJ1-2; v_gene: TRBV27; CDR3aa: CASSPPNRGSGYTF; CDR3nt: TGTGCCAGCAGTCCGCCCAACAGGGGCTCTGGCTACACCTTC
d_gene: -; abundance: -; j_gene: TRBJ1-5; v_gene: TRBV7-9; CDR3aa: CASSLGPTGGGQPQHF; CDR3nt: TGTGCCAGCAGCTTAGGGCCTACGGGAGGTGGACAGCCCCAGCATTTT
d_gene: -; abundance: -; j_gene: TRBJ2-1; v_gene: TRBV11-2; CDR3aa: CASSLAPSKSNEQFF; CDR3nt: TGTGCCAGCAGCTTAGCCCCTTCCAAGAGCAATGAGCAGTTCTTC
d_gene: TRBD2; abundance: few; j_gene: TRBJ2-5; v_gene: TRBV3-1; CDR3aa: CASSQGLAGGEETQYF; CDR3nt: TGTGCCAGCAGCCAAGGACTAGCGGGAGGGGAAGAGACCCAGTACTTC
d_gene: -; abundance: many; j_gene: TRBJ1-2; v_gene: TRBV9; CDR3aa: CASSGITSHSDTNYGYTF; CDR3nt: TGTGCCAGCAGCGGAATAACAAGCCACTCTGATACAAACTATGGCTACACCTTC
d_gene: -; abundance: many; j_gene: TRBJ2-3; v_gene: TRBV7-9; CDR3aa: CASSSTGTSNRDTQYF; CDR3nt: TGTGCCAGCAGCTCGACCGGGACCTCAAACAGAGATACGCAGTATTTT
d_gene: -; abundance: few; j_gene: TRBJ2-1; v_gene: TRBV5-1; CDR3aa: CASSSPGAASTPYNEQFF; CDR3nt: TGCGCCAGCAGCTCACCGGGGGCTGCCAGTACCCCCTACAATGAGCAGTTCTTC
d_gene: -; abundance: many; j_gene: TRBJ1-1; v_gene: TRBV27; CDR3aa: CASSLSTGLEAFF; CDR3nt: TGTGCCAGCAGTTTATCGACGGGGCTTGAAGCTTTCTTT
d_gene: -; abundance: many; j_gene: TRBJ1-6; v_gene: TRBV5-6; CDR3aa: CASNYLPGDPNSPLHF; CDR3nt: TGTGCCAGCAACTACCTCCCGGGGGATCCGAATTCACCCCTCCACTTT
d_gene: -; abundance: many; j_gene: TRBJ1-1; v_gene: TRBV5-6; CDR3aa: CASTRKYGGTEAFF; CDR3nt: TGTGCCAGCACACGAAAATACGGGGGCACTGAAGCTTTCTTT
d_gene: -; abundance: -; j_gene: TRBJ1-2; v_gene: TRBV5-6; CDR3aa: CASSLEAGWAGGGYTF; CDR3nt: TGTGCCAGCAGCTTGGAGGCCGGTTGGGCTGGAGGCGGCTACACCTTC
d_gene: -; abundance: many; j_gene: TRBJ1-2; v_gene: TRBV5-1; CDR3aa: CASSFGGDYGYTF; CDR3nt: TGCGCCAGCAGCTTCGGGGGAGACTATGGCTACACCTTC
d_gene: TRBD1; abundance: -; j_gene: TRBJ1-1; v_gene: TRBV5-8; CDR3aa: CASSRGQGEGAFF; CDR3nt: TGTGCCAGCAGCAGGGGACAGGGGGAGGGGGCTTTCTTT
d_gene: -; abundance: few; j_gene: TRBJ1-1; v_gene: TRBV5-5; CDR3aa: CASSKLGSNTEAFF; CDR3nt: TGTGCCAGCAGCAAACTTGGCTCGAACACTGAAGCTTTCTTT
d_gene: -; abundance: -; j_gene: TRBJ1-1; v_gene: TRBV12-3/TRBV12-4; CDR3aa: CASSSYSPLEAFF; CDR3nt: TGTGCCAGCAGCTCCTACAGTCCCCTTGAAGCTTTCTTT
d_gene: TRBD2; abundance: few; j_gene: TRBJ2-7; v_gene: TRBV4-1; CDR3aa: CASSHYPPSAGKRFEQYF; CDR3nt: TGCGCCAGCAGCCATTACCCTCCGTCAGCGGGAAAGAGGTTCGAGCAGTACTTC
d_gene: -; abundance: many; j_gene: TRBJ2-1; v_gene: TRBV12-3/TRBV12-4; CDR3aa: CASSLVMALSYNEQFF; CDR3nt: TGTGCCAGCAGTTTGGTTATGGCCCTCTCCTACAATGAGCAGTTCTTC